This T cell receptor beta chain was identified in a study of long-term antiretroviral therapy in people with HIV. Across the study: The 2015 immediate-ART recommendation came about a decade after the earliest samples.

At the survey level, the v3.0 immunoSEQ assay was run. For each individual sample, sequencing targeted roughly 35,000-55,000 T-cell genomes. Sequenced by immunoSEQ multiplex PCR; TCRdb stores in-frame clones only, minus some. The table shows about 30,000 clones, with about 85% occurring only once. Treatment of all HIV participants took place in the United States. CDR1 and CDR2 (germline): SGHRS, YFSETQ. After removal of 3 bases from V and 3 bases from J, the junction contained 5 bases not matched to a gene. The CDR3 extends over 14 amino acids. This chain uses TRBV5-1 with TRBJ2-5; 7 bases are shared with TRBD1. This specimen consisted of unsorted PBMCs, obtained around 5 years before starting antiretroviral therapy. The sequence was collected from a man aged 50 to 60 with HIV. In DNA, the CDR3 is TGCGCCAGCAGCTCCCCGGGACAGAAAGAGACCCAGTACTTC. Translation gives CASSSPGQKETQYF.